Given below is one TCR beta chain in context. Its antigen is not identified. This CDR3 region has 15 residues. Germline CDR1 reads MNHNS; CDR2 reads SASEGT. Trimming pared 2 bases from V and 0 bases from J, leaving 8 bases between. Some clones are missing from TCRdb's copy, which holds only in-frame ones; the method was immunoSEQ multiplex PCR. This table holds around 7,500 clones, 90% to 95% found once. This entry comes from a study of monozygotic twins with cystic fibrosis. Study findings and constraints: Low clonality (median 0.0095) suggested a mostly naive repertoire. Unrelated CF individuals shared fewer identical clonotypes than monozygotic CF twins. Age, concordance and disease severity did not associate with shared CDR3 numbers.

The sample taken for sequencing was blood. This receptor was identified in a boy aged 2 to 10 with cystic fibrosis. V is TRBV6-1 and J is TRBJ1-5; D gene ambiguous. The CDR3 spells CASSEPGYSNQPQHF. CDR3 sequence (DNA): TGTGCCAGCAGTGAACCAGGTTATAGCAATCAGCCCCAGCATTTT.